Listed here are 14 T cell receptor beta chains from one sample, sequenced in a study of T-cell memory formation after mild COVID-19. TCRdb reprocessed the 5' RACE reads with MiXCR, giving one entry per CDR3 protein. The sample lists 350,000 to 450,000 distinct CDR3 sequences; 28% were seen once. Sequences were obtained from PBMCs or a T cell subset sorted from them (not recorded which). All receptors derive from an adult woman who had mild COVID-19 (a few samples of this study predate the infection). Cell type and time point are not known.

The chain uses TRBV21-1 and TRBJ2-1; the D call of TRBD2 is as the table states it, not checked on the DNA. TRBV21-1 is labeled a pseudogene. CDR3 length: 20 amino acids. The CDR3 DNA is TGTGCCAGCAGCAAAGGCCTAGCGGGGGGCCGAACACATCACTACAATGAGCAGTTCTTC. It is translated as CASSKGLAGGRTHHYNEQFF.

The chain carries TRBV20-1 and TRBJ1-2; D remains ambiguous. Trimming took off 0 bases at V and 3 bases at J, with 11 bases between the two ends. This CDR3 is 14 amino acids long. Germline V gene lookup returns CDR1 DFQATT and CDR2 SNEGSKA (reference sequence). The CDR3 DNA is TGCAGTGCTAGAGATGACGCACAGTACTATGGCTACACCTTC. It encodes CSARDDAQYYGYTF.

This clonotype showed up just a few times. The CDR3 DNA is TGCGCCAGCAGCCCCGGGGCGGGACCCTCCTACAATGAGCAGTTCTTC. This codes for CASSPGAGPSYNEQFF. The chain is built from TRBV4-3 and TRBJ2-1; a weak D match, TRBD2 (6 bases). CDR3 size: 16 residues. In germline, CDR1 is LGHNA, CDR2 YSLEER. V shed 4 bases and J shed 0 bases, with 13 bases lying between them.

This clonotype was detected only a few times. The chain is built from TRBV7-9 and TRBJ2-7; D is uncertain. Trimming removed 5 bases from V and 5 bases from J, with 16 bases in between. Germline V gene lookup returns CDR1 SEHNR and CDR2 FQNEAQ (reference sequence). The CDR3 spans 14 residues. This chain's CDR3 is CASSRSPRADEQYF. The CDR3 region has the DNA TGTGCCAGCAGCCGTTCTCCCCGGGCCGACGAGCAGTACTTC. The variable domain in full, with the rest retrieved from reference TRBV7-9 and TRBJ2-7, is DTGVSQNPRHKITKRGQNVTFRCDPISEHNRLYWYRQTLGQGPEFLTYFQNEAQLEKSRLLSDRFSAERPKGSFSTLEIQRTEQGDSAMYLCASSRSPRADEQYFGPGTRLTVT.

This sequence joins TRBV24-1 and TRBJ1-2; D unclear. CDR3 length equals 13 residues. CDR1 is KGHDR, CDR2 SFDVKD, per germline. V was trimmed by 4 bases and J by 3 bases, leaving 8 bases between them. The CDR3 DNA is TGTGCCACCAGTGACCCAAGGTACTATGGCTACACCTTC. Translating it yields CATSDPRYYGYTF.

This clonotype was seen only a few times. V usage is TRBV5-5 and J usage is TRBJ1-1; no clear D gene. Germline V gene data show CDR1 as SGHKS and CDR2 as YYEKEE (reference sequence). The CDR3 sequence is 13 residues long. V lost 3 bases to trimming and J lost 8 bases, with 14 bases between them. CDR3 DNA sequence: TGTGCCAGCAGCTCCGACGTTGACATGGAAGCTTTCTTT. This translates into CASSSDVDMEAFF.

This clonotype was observed a few times. The genes are TRBV30 and TRBJ2-1, with 12 nucleotides matching TRBD2. V lost 2 bases to trimming and J lost 1 base; unmatched junction nucleotides: 3. The germline V gene has CDR1 GTSNPN and CDR2 SVGIG (reference sequence). This CDR3 is 16 amino acids long. The CDR3 DNA reads as TGTGCCTGGAGTTCTAGCGGGAGGGAGTCCTACAATGAGCAGTTCTTC. It translates to CAWSSSGRESYNEQFF.

This clonotype was recorded a few times. The V call is TRBV3-1, the J call TRBJ1-4; D uncertain. The CDR3 contains 13 residues. CDR1 and CDR2 (germline): LGHDT, YNNKEL (reference sequence). The V end was cut by 4 bases, the J end by 8 bases, with 11 bases between. CDR3 DNA: TGTGCCAGCAGCCCCCCGGCGGCCGAAAAACTGTTTTTT. This gives the protein CASSPPAAEKLFF. Supplemented by reference TRBV3-1 and TRBJ1-4, the full variable domain reads DTAVSQTPKYLVTQMGNDKSIKCEQNLGHDTMYWYKQDSKKFLKIMFSYNNKELIINETVPNRFSPKSPDKAHLNLHINSLELGDSAVYFCASSPPAAEKLFFGSGTQLSVL.

This chain uses TRBV11-3 with TRBJ2-5, with D perhaps TRBD1 (5 bases). Germline V CDR1 and CDR2: SGHNT, YENEEA. The V end lost 5 bases, the J end lost 2 bases, and 15 bases lay between the germline ends. The CDR3 has 15 residues. CDR3 loop: CASSQGTGTQETQYF. The CDR3 bases are TGTGCCAGCAGCCAGGGCACAGGCACTCAAGAGACCCAGTACTTC.

This clonotype appeared many times. The rearrangement uses TRBV6-2 or TRBV6-3 and TRBJ2-2, with 13 nucleotides matching TRBD2. The CDR3 consists of 17 residues. V was pared by 5 bases and J by 8 bases, with 11 bases of the junction left unmatched. Germline assignment: CDR1 MNHEY and CDR2 SVGEGT. The CDR3 coding sequence is TGTGCCAGCAGTACCCGACTAGCGGGGGGCGGTCCGGGGGAGCTGTTTTTT. Its protein product is CASSTRLAGGGPGELFF.

This clonotype appeared many times. The V gene is TRBV7-2, the J gene TRBJ2-1; D unresolved. From germline, CDR1 is SGHTA and CDR2 FQGNSA. This CDR3 has 16 amino acids. Trimming removed 1 base from V and 6 bases from J, with 16 bases in between. In DNA, the CDR3 is TGTGCCAGCAGCTTAGGTCTAGGGAAAAGGCTCAATGAGCAGTTCTTC. This translates into CASSLGLGKRLNEQFF.

This clonotype showed up many times. V is TRBV3-1 and J is TRBJ2-7; D may match TRBD1 or TRBD2 (5 bases each). From germline, CDR1 is LGHDT and CDR2 YNNKEL (reference sequence). Deletions cut 2 bases from V and 7 bases from J, with 12 bases between. The CDR3 contains 13 residues. The CDR3 reads CASSQMGVGEQYF. CDR3 DNA sequence: TGTGCCAGCAGCCAAATGGGGGTGGGGGAGCAGTACTTC.

This chain joins TRBV7-3 and TRBJ2-3; TRBD2 agrees at 10 bases. This CDR3 comprises 16 residues. Germline CDR1 is SGHTA and CDR2 is FQGTGA. J lost 0 bases, V lost 5 bases, and 5 bases had no gene match. DNA for the CDR3: TGTGCCAGCAGCGTAGGACTAGCGGCAAGCACAGATACGCAGTATTTT. Translation gives CASSVGLAASTDTQYF. The full variable domain, with the rest looked up from reference TRBV7-3 and TRBJ2-3, is GAGVSQTPSNKVTEKGKYVELRCDPISGHTALYWYRQSLGQGPEFLIYFQGTGAADDSGLPNDRFFAVRPEGSVSTLKIQRTERGDSAVYLCASSVGLAASTDTQYFGPGTRLTVL.

This clonotype was counted between two and nine times. The chain couples TRBV5-1 to TRBJ1-2; the match to TRBD1 covers 8 bases. The ends lost 4 bases at V and 8 bases at J; junction bases unmatched: 4. Germline CDR1 and CDR2: SGHRS and YFSETQ. The CDR3 contains 12 residues. In DNA form, the CDR3 reads TGCGCCAGCAGCCGGGACAGGAGAGGCTACACCTTC. Translating it yields CASSRDRRGYTF.